The 32 T cell receptor beta chains below come from one sample, sequenced in a study of human T cells and chemical hapten exposure. MiXCR, applied by TCRdb to the RACE reads, yields one record per CDR3 protein. Among about 190,000 distinct CDR3 sequences listed, more than 20% were seen once. Time point indicated: patch test 3, about 24 weeks after DPC sensitization. Treatment of the sample: therapeutic diphenylcyclopropenone sensitization with weekly scalp DPC. The sequenced sample was whole blood, obtained in connection with sensitization to the hapten diphenylcyclopropenone (DPC). The receptor set was obtained from a middle-aged woman with alopecia areata. Some clones in this sample may be carry-over from other donors' samples.

The sample holds a few counts of this clonotype. The J gene is TRBJ1-4, the V gene TRBV6-5, with D possibly matching TRBD1 (5 bases). The CDR3 is 14 amino acids. Looked up from germline, CDR1 is MNHEY and CDR2 is SVGAGI. V was pared by 2 bases and J by 8 bases, with 12 bases between. The CDR3 DNA is TGTGCCAGCAGTTACCAGGGACGGGGAGAAAAACTGTTTTTT. Translated: CASSYQGRGEKLFF.

This clonotype was seen a handful of times. The J gene is TRBJ1-1, the V gene TRBV10-3; perhaps TRBD1 as D (5 bases). With 4 bases removed from V and 4 bases from J, the gap between germline ends came to 10 bases. The germline V gene encodes CDR1 ENHRY and CDR2 SYGVKD. The CDR3 contains 13 residues. The CDR3 loop reads CAISVSGSTEAFF. As DNA, the CDR3 is TGTGCCATCAGTGTGTCAGGGAGCACTGAAGCTTTCTTT.

The chain is built from TRBV27 and TRBJ1-5; possible D gene TRBD1, 6 bases. The CDR3 is 15 residues long. V lost 1 base and J 1 base, leaving 8 bases between the germline ends. The V gene's germline CDR1 is MNHEY and CDR2 SMNVEV (reference sequence). CDR3 amino acids: CASSLFQGSNQPQHF. CDR3 bases: TGTGCCAGCAGTTTATTCCAGGGGAGCAATCAGCCCCAGCATTTT.

The V call is TRBV29-1, the J call TRBJ2-3; TRBD1 matches 7 bases. The germline V gene has CDR1 SQVTM and CDR2 ANQGSEA. The ends lost 8 bases at V and 4 bases at J; junction bases unmatched: 12. This CDR3 region has 14 residues. The CDR3 loop reads CSTRPQGWSDTQYF. The CDR3 nucleotides read TGCAGCACCCGTCCACAGGGGTGGTCAGATACGCAGTATTTT.

The chain employs TRBV4-2 and TRBJ1-6; D ambiguous. The V end was cut by 1 base, the J end by 7 bases, with 11 bases between. This CDR3 is 15 amino acids long. Germline lookup yields CDR1 LGHNA and CDR2 YNFKEQ. The chain's CDR3 is CASSQGSAKNSPLHF. The CDR3 DNA reads TGTGCCAGCAGCCAAGGATCGGCAAAAAATTCACCCCTCCACTTT.

This clonotype turned up a few times. V gene TRBV28 combines with J gene TRBJ2-1, with TRBD2 as a possible D gene (6 bases). This CDR3 has 16 residues. The V end lost 5 bases, the J end lost 10 bases, and 24 bases lay between the germline ends. Looked up from germline, CDR1 is MDHEN and CDR2 is SYDVKM. The CDR3 loop reads CASSGANLLAQREQFF. The DNA for the CDR3 is TGTGCCAGCAGTGGGGCCAACTTACTAGCTCAGAGGGAGCAGTTCTTC. The full variable domain, in which reference TRBV28 and TRBJ2-1 provide the parts outside the CDR3, is DVKVTQSSRYLVKRTGEKVFLECVQDMDHENMFWYRQDPGLGLRLIYFSYDVKMKEKGDIPEGYSVSREKKERFSLILESASTNQTSMYLCASSGANLLAQREQFFGPGTRLTVL.

This clonotype was recorded a few times. V is TRBV20-1 and J is TRBJ2-1, with 12 bases aligning to TRBD2. There are 14 residues in the CDR3. Germline V CDR1 and CDR2: DFQATT, SNEGSKA (reference sequence). Losses at the gene ends were 5 bases for V and 8 bases for J; bases not matched to a gene: 7. The CDR3 loop reads CSAVLAGGPHEQFF. The CDR3 coding sequence is TGCAGTGCTGTGCTAGCGGGAGGGCCACATGAGCAGTTCTTC.

The V call is TRBV20-1, the J call TRBJ2-1; the D is unclear. The CDR3 is made up of 13 amino acids. From germline, CDR1 is DFQATT and CDR2 SNEGSKA (reference sequence). V was shortened by 0 bases and J by 5 bases, with 8 bases between the two germline ends. The CDR3 DNA sequence: TGCAGTGCTAGAGATCCGTCGAACAATGAGCAGTTCTTC. This gives the protein CSARDPSNNEQFF.

This chain uses TRBV15 with TRBJ2-7; unclear D gene. Germline assignment: CDR1 LNHNV and CDR2 YYDKDF (reference sequence). The ends were cut back, 4 bases at V and 7 bases at J, with 20 bases in the middle. The CDR3 is 15 amino acids. The CDR3 nucleotides are TGTGCCACCAGCAACTGGGCTAGTCGGCTTCGGGAGCAGTACTTC. Translating it yields CATSNWASRLREQYF.

The CDR3 DNA reads TGTGCCAGCAGCTTAGTGGGAATCGGGAATTCACCCCTCCACTTT. The encoded protein is CASSLVGIGNSPLHF. The chain joins TRBV7-9 to TRBJ1-6; D gene unclear. This CDR3 is built from 15 residues. The germline V gene has CDR1 SEHNR and CDR2 FQNEAQ (reference sequence). V lost 1 base to trimming and J lost 7 bases, with 11 bases between them.

This clonotype was detected ten times or more. The chain is built from TRBV29-1 and TRBJ2-3; a possible D gene is TRBD2 (5 bases). The CDR3 covers 17 residues. Germline values: CDR1 SQVTM, CDR2 ANQGSEA. V was shortened by 3 bases and J by 1 base, with 20 bases between the two germline ends. The CDR3 sequence is CSVDGLAKGSGTDTQYF. DNA of the CDR3: TGCAGCGTTGATGGTCTAGCCAAGGGCTCGGGCACAGATACGCAGTATTTT.

V gene TRBV12-3 or TRBV12-4 combines with J gene TRBJ2-3; TRBD1 matches at 11 bases. The CDR3 consists of 15 residues. J lost 4 bases, V lost 6 bases, and 6 bases had no gene match. The CDR3 bases are TGTGCCAGCAGAACCGGGACAGGGGGTGCAGATACGCAGTATTTT. This encodes CASRTGTGGADTQYF.

The gene calls are TRBV6-2 or TRBV6-3 and TRBJ1-5; a possible D gene is TRBD1 (5 bases). The CDR3 contains 13 residues. V was clipped by 10 bases and J by 7 bases, with 17 bases between them. Germline V CDR1 and CDR2: MNHEY, SVGEGT. Here the CDR3 reads CAIRQGLQQPQHF. DNA for the CDR3: TGTGCCATACGGCAGGGCTTACAGCAGCCCCAGCATTTT.

The genes are TRBV20-1 and TRBJ2-1; unclear D gene. This CDR3 contains 15 residues. Germline V gene sequence: CDR1 DFQATT, CDR2 SNEGSKA (reference sequence). V lost 7 bases to trimming and J lost 0 bases, with 16 bases between them. The CDR3 DNA reads TGCAGTGTCCTAACCAGCAAGAGCTCCTACAATGAGCAGTTCTTC. This sequence encodes CSVLTSKSSYNEQFF.

J is TRBJ1-2 and V is TRBV10-3, with D perhaps TRBD1 (5 bases). Trimming took 8 bases from V and 3 from J, leaving 10 bases between them. The V gene's germline CDR1 is ENHRY and CDR2 SYGVKD. This CDR3 is built from 12 residues. As DNA, the CDR3 is TGTGCCATCCAGCAGGGCGACTATGGCTACACCTTC. Its protein product is CAIQQGDYGYTF.

In its sample, this clonotype was seen a few times. The genes are TRBV6-5 and TRBJ2-3; 11 bases fit TRBD1. V lost 4 bases and J lost 3; bases outside the gene matches: 3. Germline assignment: CDR1 MNHEY and CDR2 SVGAGI. The length of the CDR3 is 15 residues. The CDR3 coding sequence is TGTGCCAGCAGTTTCGGGACAGGGGGGACAGATACGCAGTATTTT. Amino acids: CASSFGTGGTDTQYF.

This clonotype was detected a few times. This chain uses TRBV29-1 with TRBJ2-1; D is perhaps TRBD2 (7 bases). Trimming stripped 8 bases from V and 4 bases from J, with 18 bases between. From germline, CDR1 is SQVTM and CDR2 ANQGSEA. The CDR3 spans 14 residues. CDR3 in DNA: TGCAGCATCCGCGGGGGCGCCTTATACAATGAGCAGTTCTTC. Encoded protein: CSIRGGALYNEQFF.

This clonotype was counted between two and nine times. The rearrangement joins TRBV27 to TRBJ1-1, with a tentative D call TRBD1 (6 bases). Trimming shortened V by 6 bases and J by 7 bases, and 15 bases separated the two germline ends. The germline V gene has CDR1 MNHEY and CDR2 SMNVEV (reference sequence). The CDR3 is 13 amino acids. CDR3 amino acids: CASSSGELVEAFF. For the CDR3, the DNA is TGTGCCAGCAGCTCAGGGGAGCTGGTTGAAGCTTTCTTT.

A few counts support this clonotype. The V call is TRBV28, the J call TRBJ1-1; D not resolved. The germline CDR1 and CDR2 sequences are MDHEN and SYDVKM. Between the trimmed V and J ends, which lost 8 bases and 4 bases, there was a span of 14 bases. CDR3 size: 13 residues. The CDR3 region is CASGLLVGTEAFF. CDR3 in DNA: TGTGCCAGCGGCCTCTTAGTAGGCACTGAAGCTTTCTTT.

There are a few counts of this clonotype. J is TRBJ2-7 and V is TRBV28, with TRBD2 identical over 10 bases. The CDR3 sequence is 16 residues long. From germline, CDR1 is MDHEN and CDR2 SYDVKM. Germline trimming cut 6 bases from V and 1 base from J; bases unmatched to any gene: 9. CDR3 amino acids: CASRGASGSRSYEQYF. As DNA, the CDR3 is TGTGCCAGCAGAGGGGCTAGCGGGAGTAGGTCCTACGAGCAGTACTTC.

This chain connects TRBV12-3 or TRBV12-4 to TRBJ1-5; no definite D call. The V and J ends lost 5 bases and 1 base respectively, with 9 bases between them. The CDR3 totals 14 residues. The CDR3 spells CASSRPRSNQPQHF. The CDR3 coding sequence is TGTGCCAGCAGTCGTCCGAGGAGCAATCAGCCCCAGCATTTT.

This clonotype was recorded a few times. The chain carries TRBV6-2 or TRBV6-3 and TRBJ1-1, with no clear D. There are 14 residues in the CDR3. Between the trimmed V and J ends, which lost 2 bases and 0 bases, there was a span of 7 bases. From germline, CDR1 is MNHEY and CDR2 SVGEGT. CDR3 loop: CASSYLQMNTEAFF. For the CDR3, the DNA is TGTGCCAGCAGTTACCTACAGATGAACACTGAAGCTTTCTTT.

V and J are TRBV6-2 or TRBV6-3 and TRBJ2-1, with D perhaps being TRBD1 or TRBD2 (6 bases each). The CDR3 loop spans 13 amino acids. Trimming removed 5 bases at V and 9 bases at J, with 14 bases between. Germline V lookup: CDR1 MNHEY, CDR2 SVGEGT. The CDR3: CASSLAEGGEQFF. The CDR3 nucleotides read TGTGCCAGCAGTCTGGCGGAGGGGGGTGAGCAGTTCTTC.

A few counts support this clonotype. V and J are TRBV5-1 and TRBJ2-5, with D unresolved. CDR1 is SGHRS and CDR2 is YFSETQ in the germline V gene. The ends were cut back, 0 bases at V and 2 bases at J, with 11 bases in the middle. CDR3 length: 15 amino acids. CDR3 region: CASSLDPGTQETQYF. In DNA form, the CDR3 reads TGCGCCAGCAGCTTGGACCCCGGAACGCAAGAGACCCAGTACTTC. Drawing the rest from reference TRBV5-1 and TRBJ2-5, the complete variable domain is KAGVTQTPRYLIKTRGQQVTLSCSPISGHRSVSWYQQTPGQGLQFLFEYFSETQRNKGNFPGRFSGRQFSNSRSEMNVSTLELGDSALYLCASSLDPGTQETQYFGPGTRLLVL.

This clonotype has more than one count but fewer than ten. The genes are TRBV12-3 or TRBV12-4 and TRBJ1-1, with D perhaps matching TRBD1 (5 bases). The CDR3 runs 14 residues. V lost 4 bases, J lost 1 base, and 10 bases lay in between. For the CDR3, the DNA is TGTGCCAGCAGTTCCGGGACGGAGAACACTGAAGCTTTCTTT. This codes for CASSSGTENTEAFF.

The chain combines TRBV29-1 with TRBJ2-3; D remains unclear. The germline V gene encodes CDR1 SQVTM and CDR2 ANQGSEA. The CDR3 totals 13 residues. V was shortened by 7 bases and J by 6 bases, with 17 bases between the two germline ends. CDR3 in DNA: TGCAGCGCCGAGGATAGGCTCAGGGATACGCAGTATTTT. This codes for CSAEDRLRDTQYF.

The rearrangement uses TRBV7-9 and TRBJ2-7, with D perhaps given as TRBD1 or TRBD2 (6 bases each). The CDR3 covers 14 residues. CDR1 SEHNR and CDR2 FQNEAQ come from the germline V gene (reference sequence). Trimming shortened V by 0 bases and J by 2 bases, and 8 bases separated the two germline ends. The CDR3 protein is CASSLAGGAYEQYF. The CDR3 bases are TGTGCCAGCAGCTTAGCCGGGGGCGCCTACGAGCAGTACTTC.

The CDR3 region has the DNA TGTGCCAGCAGCCAGATTAGTAGTGAGCAGTTCTTC. It codes for CASSQISSEQFF. The chain links TRBV12-3 or TRBV12-4 to TRBJ2-1, with D unclear. The CDR3 covers 12 residues. V lost 6 bases and J lost 9, with 12 bases in between.

This clonotype came up many times. This sequence joins TRBV6-5 and TRBJ2-4; D gene uncertain. CDR3 length: 14 amino acids. Per germline, CDR1 MNHEY and CDR2 SVGAGI. V lost 8 bases and J lost 1, with 12 bases in between. CDR3 sequence: CASRGFGAKNIQYF. In DNA form, the CDR3 reads TGTGCCAGCCGTGGATTTGGGGCCAAAAACATTCAGTACTTC.

V usage is TRBV20-1 and J usage is TRBJ1-1; a weak D match, TRBD1 (5 bases). Germline V lookup: CDR1 DFQATT, CDR2 SNEGSKA (reference sequence). Trimming removed 3 bases from V and 0 bases from J, with 8 bases in between. CDR3 length: 13 residues. CDR3 protein: CSASNRLNTEAFF. The CDR3 nucleotides are TGCAGTGCTAGTAACAGGCTGAACACTGAAGCTTTCTTT.

This clonotype was detected only a few times. The chain combines TRBV29-1 with TRBJ2-7; D perhaps matches TRBD2 (5 bases). This CDR3 has 12 amino acids. Between the trimmed V and J ends, which lost 7 bases and 0 bases, there was a span of 10 bases. CDR1 is SQVTM and CDR2 is ANQGSEA in the germline V gene. In nucleotides, the CDR3 is TGCAGCGCCCTCCGGGACTCCTACGAGCAGTACTTC. Residues: CSALRDSYEQYF.

The DNA for the CDR3 is TGTGCCAGCAGTCCATCTCAGACTGGCTACACCTTC. Residues: CASSPSQTGYTF. The rearrangement joins TRBV28 to TRBJ1-2, with no clear D. The CDR3 is made up of 12 amino acids. Trimming left V 5 bases short and J 7 bases short, with 11 bases between. In germline, CDR1 is MDHEN, CDR2 SYDVKM.